This TCR beta chain appears in the sequencing data of a study of OX40 agonist ivuxolimab in advanced cancers. Context from the whole study: Ivuxolimab was a fully human IgG2 agonistic monoclonal antibody targeting the costimulatory receptor OX40 (CD134). Intravenous ivuxolimab was administered to patients every 2 weeks at six dose levels: 0.01, 0.1, 0.3, 1.5, 3 and 10 mg/kg. Among the approximately 54 dose-escalation patients, some 19 had hepatocellular carcinoma, around 15 melanoma, 9 renal cell carcinoma and 9 head and neck cancer. A male proportion of 82.7% and a mean age of roughly 58 years, ranging from roughly 23 to 85, were recorded for the dose-escalation cohort. Patients were allowed to have had prior anti-PD-1, anti-PD-L1 or anti-CTLA-4 therapy, and approximately 40% of the dose-escalation patients had been treated with checkpoint inhibitors. Partial responses occurred in three dose-escalation patients: two with cutaneous melanoma and one with hepatocellular carcinoma. The point of sequencing TCRbeta in the periphery was to test whether ivuxolimab changed TCR sequence diversity and drove clonal T-cell expansion. The monotherapy dose-escalation portion (N of about 50 patients) of the phase I ivuxolimab trial is reported in the paper.

The investigation overall reported the following: Partial responders in the 0.1-3.0 mg/kg groups had among the lowest normalized peripheral clonal expansion, especially among CD8+ T cells. At doses of 0.1 to 3.0 mg/kg, clonal expansion of both CD4+ and CD8+ T cells in blood was seen between baseline and week 6. Low levels of normalized T-cell clonal expansion were also seen in some patients who did not respond. The antigen specificity of the peripheral T cells that underwent clonal expansion was not determined. After ivuxolimab, more expanded clones were found on average in CD8+ T cells than in CD4+ T cells.

To sequence the TCRbeta CDR3 region, genomic DNA was isolated from the sorted cells. TCRbeta CDR3 regions were sequenced using the immunoSEQ Assay. Drawn from immuneACCESS, this table holds only the in-frame rearrangements with V and J called that TCRdb kept. Clones are partly lost; checked studies trace under half to an unresolved V gene and leave the rest unexplained. A total of about 80,000 clones appear in this sample, roughly 84% of them only once. The ten biggest clones cover 0.24% of the sample. The germline V gene encodes CDR1 SGHRS and CDR2 YFSETQ. The germline ends are 12 bases apart after V is trimmed by 5 bases and J by 1 base. The CDR3 contains 14 residues, cysteine and phenylalanine counted. The read is trimmed to its CDR3 DNA, 42 bases read in frame from base 1. The trial excluded patients who had a history of autoimmune disease or were on systemic immunosuppression. Peripheral blood for TCR sequencing was collected from all dose cohorts at baseline, on cycle 4 day 1, and on cycle 7 day 1. Samples were obtained from an open-label, multicenter, first-in-human phase I dose-escalation trial of ivuxolimab. Adults with locally advanced or metastatic head and neck squamous cell, hepatocellular, melanoma or renal cell carcinoma were enrolled in the trial. Before TCR sequencing, CD4+ and CD8+ T cells were separately sorted from peripheral blood.

Details on this clone: Its antigen remains undetermined. Qualities for individual bases were not recorded, and no much larger clone is one base off.

Recombination joined TRBV5-1 with TRBJ1-1; TRBD1 is a possible D gene, resting on 6 matching bases. This receptor was identified in an adult with an advanced solid tumor such as melanoma, head and neck, liver or kidney cancer. The sequences come from CD4+ or CD8+ T cells sorted from blood, collected in a trial of the OX40 agonist ivuxolimab. The DNA sequence follows: TGCGCCAGCAGAAAAGCAGGGGCGAACACTGAAGCTTTCTTT. It codes for CASRKAGANTEAFF.